The 17 T cell receptor beta chains below come from one sample, sequenced in a study of cytomegalovirus exposure and HLA in healthy donors. Researchers ran the PCR with 60 Vbeta and 13 Jbeta primers. This table comes from immunoSEQ multiplex PCR, and its TCRdb copy is limited to in-frame clones, with some not included. The repertoire holds some 120,000 clones, with roughly 79% as singletons. Sequenced sample: PBMCs. The source of these receptors is a man in his thirties or forties in good health and CMV-seronegative.

The sample holds a few counts of this clone. The V gene is TRBV6-5, the J gene TRBJ2-7; D gene uncertain. The germline gives CDR1 MNHEY, CDR2 SVGAGI. CDR3 length: 15 amino acids. Trimming took 2 bases from V and 0 from J, leaving 11 bases between them. CDR3 protein: CASSYMGQTSYEQYF. The CDR3 DNA is TGTGCCAGCAGTTACATGGGCCAAACCTCCTACGAGCAGTACTTC.

The chain joins TRBV7-9 to TRBJ2-7; unclear D gene. The germline gives CDR1 SEHNR, CDR2 FQNEAQ (reference sequence). Trimming took 0 bases from V and 6 from J, leaving 9 bases between them. The length of the CDR3 is 13 residues. CDR3 DNA sequence: TGTGCCAGCAGCTTAGCCTCCTTCCTCGAGCAGTACTTC. It encodes CASSLASFLEQYF.

The chain is built from TRBV5-4 and TRBJ2-3; TRBD1 matches 9 bases. The junction had 5 bases not matched to a gene; V was cut back by 4 bases and J by 2 bases. The germline CDR1 and CDR2 sequences are SGHNT and YYREEE (reference sequence). This CDR3 contains 15 residues. In DNA, the CDR3 is TGTGCCAGCAGCAAACAGGGGGCGTCCACAGATACGCAGTATTTT. Protein: CASSKQGASTDTQYF.

The chain recombines TRBV6-1 with TRBJ2-7; D perhaps matches TRBD2 (6 bases). The germline CDR1 and CDR2 sequences are MNHNS and SASEGT. The CDR3 extends over 16 amino acids. Trimming took 4 bases from V and 2 from J, leaving 18 bases between them. The CDR3 is CASSGNAGIKTYEQYF. The CDR3 DNA reads as TGTGCCAGCAGTGGTAATGCGGGAATAAAGACCTACGAGCAGTACTTC.

The count of this clone is one. The V call is TRBV14, the J call TRBJ2-3, with a tentative D call TRBD2 (5 bases). This CDR3 has 15 amino acids. The germline V and J ends were trimmed by 8 bases and 5 bases, with 20 bases remaining between them. CDR1 SGHDN and CDR2 FVKESK come from the germline V gene. Here the CDR3 DNA reads TGTGCCAGCGCGGGCCTGCAACTAGGGAAAGATACGCAGTATTTT. This gives the protein CASAGLQLGKDTQYF.

This clone was seen more than once but under ten times. The V gene is TRBV19, the J gene TRBJ2-6; weak D call: TRBD2 (6 bases). Germline CDR1 and CDR2: LNHDA and SQIVND (reference sequence). The CDR3 is made up of 18 amino acids. Between the trimmed V and J ends, which lost 1 base and 4 bases, there was a span of 17 bases. The CDR3 nucleotides read TGTGCCAGTAGTATAGCGGGGGAATGGGCTGCGGGGGCCAACGTCCTGACTTTC. Its protein is CASSIAGEWAAGANVLTF.

The chain employs TRBV7-3 and TRBJ2-7; TRBD2 matches at 8 bases. With V trimmed by 6 bases and J by 2 bases, 6 bases remained unmatched. The CDR3 length is 14 residues. From germline, CDR1 is SGHTA and CDR2 FQGTGA. CDR3 sequence reads: CASSRGGQTYEQYF. DNA for the CDR3: TGTGCCAGCAGTCGGGGGGGCCAGACCTACGAGCAGTACTTC.

The gene calls are TRBV18 and TRBJ2-6, with D hard to call. This CDR3 region has 18 residues. Germline V gene data show CDR1 as KGHSH and CDR2 as LQKENI. Between the trimmed V and J ends, which lost 0 bases and 0 bases, there was a span of 12 bases. This CDR3 is CASSPPSQFLSGANVLTF. DNA for the CDR3: TGTGCCAGCTCACCACCATCGCAGTTCCTCTCTGGGGCCAACGTCCTGACTTTC.

The chain employs TRBV2 and TRBJ2-2; TRBD2 might be the D (5 bases). The CDR3 has 14 residues. Trimming stripped 5 bases from V and 8 bases from J, with 15 bases between. CDR1 and CDR2 from the germline V gene are SNHLY and FYNNEI. The CDR3 region has the DNA TGTGCCAGCAGTTCGGACTTATTGGCTGGGGAGCTGTTTTTT. It specifies CASSSDLLAGELFF.

The chain employs TRBV7-6 and TRBJ2-7, with D possibly matching TRBD2 (6 bases). In germline, CDR1 is SGHVS, CDR2 FNYEAQ. The CDR3 totals 17 residues. Trimming cost V 1 base and J 0 bases, with 16 bases left between them. CDR3 DNA: TGTGCCAGCAGCTTAGATGTGCACATGGAGGGCTCCTACGAGCAGTACTTC. It translates to CASSLDVHMEGSYEQYF.

The chain carries TRBV4-1 and TRBJ2-7, with 9 bases fitting TRBD2. Germline CDR1 MGHRA, CDR2 YSYEKL. V shed 1 base and J 0 bases; nucleotides not matched to a gene: 10. This CDR3 spans 18 amino acids. CDR3 loop: CASSQASGTYMSSYEQYF. The DNA for the CDR3 is TGCGCCAGCAGCCAAGCTAGCGGGACTTATATGAGCTCCTACGAGCAGTACTTC.

This clone was found a few times. The V and J genes are TRBV5-4 and TRBJ2-7, with a weak D call TRBD2 (5 bases). V was pared by 1 base and J by 6 bases, with 11 bases between. This CDR3 contains 13 residues. In germline, CDR1 is SGHNT, CDR2 YYREEE (reference sequence). The chain's CDR3 is CASSLRGSGEQYF. The CDR3 coding sequence is TGTGCCAGCAGCTTGAGAGGGTCAGGCGAGCAGTACTTC.

This clone was picked up one time. This chain uses TRBV4-1 with TRBJ1-5; 9 bases align to TRBD1. The CDR3 has 16 residues. With 4 bases clipped from V and 5 bases from J, the junction kept 9 bases outside the gene matches. Germline loops: CDR1 MGHRA, CDR2 YSYEKL. The chain's CDR3 is CASSLEPGQGYQPQHF. CDR3 coding DNA: TGCGCCAGCAGCCTAGAACCGGGACAGGGTTATCAGCCCCAGCATTTT.

CDR3 residues: CASSQDFGGRDGYTF. The CDR3 coding sequence is TGCGCCAGCAGCCAAGATTTTGGAGGGAGGGATGGCTACACCTTC. V gene TRBV4-3 combines with J gene TRBJ1-2; no definite D call. The germline gives CDR1 LGHNA, CDR2 YSLEER. Trimming pared 0 bases from V and 6 bases from J, leaving 14 bases between. This CDR3 has 15 residues.

The V and J genes are TRBV6-5 and TRBJ1-5; 7 positions match TRBD1. Germline trimming cut 0 bases from V and 7 bases from J; bases unmatched to any gene: 6. Germline V gene data show CDR1 as MNHEY and CDR2 as SVGAGI. The CDR3 spans 15 residues. In nucleotides, the CDR3 is TGTGCCAGCAGTTACTCGAAAAGACAGGGCCAGCCCCAGCATTTT. This codes for CASSYSKRQGQPQHF.

This chain connects TRBV2 to TRBJ2-7; 13 nucleotides agree with TRBD2. CDR1 SNHLY and CDR2 FYNNEI come from the germline V gene. V was clipped by 1 base and J by 5 bases; unmatched bases: 8. This CDR3 comprises 17 residues. This CDR3 reads CASSEGWTSGSMDEQYF. The CDR3 DNA sequence: TGTGCCAGCAGTGAAGGCTGGACTAGCGGGAGCATGGACGAGCAGTACTTC.

The chain carries TRBV9 and TRBJ2-2, with D possibly matching TRBD1 (6 bases). This CDR3 comprises 13 residues. Germline CDR1 SGDLS, CDR2 YYNGEE. Between the trimmed V and J ends, which lost 0 bases and 6 bases, there was a span of 6 bases. CDR3 DNA: TGTGCCAGCAGCGTAGAGGGGGCCGGGGAGCTGTTTTTT. Translating gives CASSVEGAGELFF.